This TCR beta chain is from a study of blood T cell repertoires in COVID-19. This clone appeared once. Using immunoSEQ multiplex PCR, the repertoire was profiled, and TCRdb retains in-frame clones only, with some absent. Altogether about 240,000 clones are present, about 83% being singletons, with the ten largest covering around 5.5%. Sequenced sample: peripheral blood. The clonotype comes from a human donor in a cohort sampled during active COVID-19.

DNA for the CDR3: TGTGCCTGGACTAGCGGGGGGACGTACGAGCAGTACTTC. This translates into CAWTSGGTYEQYF. This chain joins TRBV30 and TRBJ2-7, with 11 bases identical to TRBD2. The CDR3 totals 13 residues. Germline V CDR1 and CDR2: GTSNPN, SVGIG (reference sequence). V lost 4 bases, J lost 4 bases, and 3 bases stayed unmatched. The whole variable domain, remainder taken from reference TRBV30 and TRBJ2-7, is SQTIHQWPATLVQPVGSPLSLECTVEGTSNPNLYWYRQAAGRGLQLLFYSVGIGQISSEVPQNLSASRPQDRQFILSSKKLLLSDSGFYLCAWTSGGTYEQYFGPGTRLTVT.